These 13 T cell receptor beta chains came from one sample sequenced in a study of cytomegalovirus exposure and HLA in healthy donors. TCRdb's copy holds only in-frame clones and misses some; the assay was immunoSEQ multiplex PCR. The sample includes about 110,000 clones, approximately 89% of them seen just once. Sequenced material: PBMCs. The receptor set was obtained from a young woman in good health and CMV-seronegative.

The chain couples TRBV11-2 to TRBJ2-7; TRBD1 might be the D (6 bases). V was trimmed by 1 base and J by 1 base, leaving 11 bases between them. This CDR3 region has 15 residues. Germline V gene data show CDR1 as SGHAT and CDR2 as FQNNGV. CDR3: CASSLAQDSSYEQYF. CDR3 sequence (DNA): TGTGCCAGCAGCTTAGCCCAGGACAGTTCCTACGAGCAGTACTTC. Based on the CDR3 plus reference TRBV11-2 and TRBJ2-7, the full variable domain is EAGVAQSPRYKIIEKRQSVAFWCNPISGHATLYWYQQILGQGPKLLIQFQNNGVVDDSQLPKDRFSAERLKGVDSTLKIQPAKLEDSAVYLCASSLAQDSSYEQYFGPGTRLTVT.

The chain carries TRBV6-5 and TRBJ1-1, with 9 bases that match TRBD1. After removal of 5 bases from V and 7 bases from J, the junction contained 8 bases not matched to a gene. The CDR3 contains 14 residues. CDR1 and CDR2 (germline): MNHEY, SVGAGI. The CDR3 coding sequence is TGTGCCAGCAGTACCGGGACAGGGTCGAATGAAGCTTTCTTT. It yields the protein CASSTGTGSNEAFF.

In the case of this clone: This sample also contains other DNA sequences that code for the same CDR3. The chain employs TRBV6-1 and TRBJ1-1, with a weak D call TRBD1 (5 bases). The germline V gene encodes CDR1 MNHNS and CDR2 SASEGT. The ends were cut back, 0 bases at V and 1 base at J, with 6 bases in the middle. This CDR3 comprises 14 residues. The CDR3 DNA follows: TGTGCCAGCAGTGAAGCCGGGGGGAACACTGAAGCTTTCTTT. Translation: CASSEAGGNTEAFF.

V is TRBV4-3 and J is TRBJ2-3, with 8 positions matching TRBD2. The CDR3 has 16 residues. Looked up from germline, CDR1 is LGHNA and CDR2 is YSLEER. The junction had 3 bases not matched to a gene; V was cut back by 0 bases and J by 1 base. The CDR3 protein is CASSQDGSGGTDTQYF. DNA of the CDR3: TGCGCCAGCAGCCAAGATGGTAGCGGGGGCACAGATACGCAGTATTTT.

The gene calls are TRBV28 and TRBJ2-7; D is ambiguous. Germline CDR1 reads MDHEN; CDR2 reads SYDVKM. Trimming took 2 bases from V and 3 from J, leaving 14 bases between them. The CDR3 length is 15 residues. CDR3 nucleotides: TGTGCCAGCAGTTTAGGCTCAACTAAGAGCTACGAGCAGTACTTC. It specifies CASSLGSTKSYEQYF.

This clone has just one count. CDR3 nucleotides: TGTGCCAGTAGCCGGACAGGCGACACTGAAGCTTTCTTT. Its protein is CASSRTGDTEAFF. The chain couples TRBV19 to TRBJ1-1; 7 bases line up with TRBD1. Losses at the gene ends were 6 bases for V and 3 bases for J; bases not matched to a gene: 4. From germline, CDR1 is LNHDA and CDR2 SQIVND (reference sequence). The CDR3 contains 13 residues. Supplemented by reference TRBV19 and TRBJ1-1, the full variable domain reads DGGITQSPKYLFRKEGQNVTLSCEQNLNHDAMYWYRQDPGQGLRLIYYSQIVNDFQKGDIAEGYSVSREKKESFPLTVTSAQKNPTAFYLCASSRTGDTEAFFGQGTRLTVV.

This chain connects TRBV10-3 to TRBJ2-1; D is perhaps TRBD1 (5 bases). The V gene's germline CDR1 is ENHRY and CDR2 SYGVKD. The V and J ends lost 5 bases and 7 bases respectively, with 9 bases between them. This CDR3 contains 12 residues. CDR3 sequence: CAISRSGNEQFF. CDR3 DNA sequence: TGTGCCATCAGTCGGTCAGGGAATGAGCAGTTCTTC.

This chain joins TRBV19 and TRBJ2-7; D is perhaps TRBD1 (5 bases). Germline V gives CDR1 LNHDA, CDR2 SQIVND (reference sequence). Trimming shortened V by 5 bases and J by 3 bases, and 14 bases separated the two germline ends. CDR3 length: 14 residues. The DNA for the CDR3 is TGTGCCAGTAGTGCACAGGCCAAAGACTACGAGCAGTACTTC. Translating gives CASSAQAKDYEQYF.

This clone was counted once. The CDR3 reads CASSRRGNGYTF. The CDR3 DNA reads as TGTGCCAGCAGCCGCAGAGGGAATGGCTACACCTTC. The J gene is TRBJ1-2, the V gene TRBV5-6; D remains unclear. The CDR3 sequence is 12 residues long. CDR1 SGHDT and CDR2 YYEEEE come from the germline V gene. The germline V and J ends were trimmed by 4 bases and 6 bases, with 10 bases remaining between them.

The chain links TRBV29-1 to TRBJ2-3; TRBD1 matches 9 bases. The CDR3 length is 17 residues. Germline CDR1 reads SQVTM; CDR2 reads ANQGSEA. V dropped 4 bases and J dropped 2; count of bases not matched to a gene: 13. CDR3 sequence: CSVAGLGTGSYTDTQYF. The CDR3 DNA is TGCAGCGTTGCGGGATTAGGGACAGGGAGTTACACAGATACGCAGTATTTT.

The gene calls are TRBV18 and TRBJ2-7, with D possibly being TRBD2 (5 bases). Trimming shortened V by 3 bases and J by 7 bases, and 16 bases separated the two germline ends. The length of the CDR3 is 14 residues. CDR1 is KGHSH and CDR2 is LQKENI in the germline V gene. The CDR3 nucleotides are TGTGCCAGCTCACCGGGAGCGGTCCCGGGGGAGCAGTACTTC. Translated, it gives CASSPGAVPGEQYF.

The V call is TRBV9, the J call TRBJ1-5; tentative D call: TRBD1 (6 bases). Trimming left V 4 bases short and J 6 bases short, with 14 bases between. Germline V CDR1 and CDR2: SGDLS, YYNGEE. This CDR3 has 14 amino acids. The CDR3 nucleotides are TGTGCCAGCAGCCCGCGGGTAGGGGGTCAGCCCCAGCATTTT. This translates into CASSPRVGGQPQHF.

The V and J genes are TRBV29-1 and TRBJ1-1; D remains ambiguous. The CDR3 loop spans 13 amino acids. Trimming took off 5 bases at V and 0 bases at J, with 10 bases between the two ends. CDR1 is SQVTM, CDR2 ANQGSEA, per germline. The CDR3 nucleotides read TGCAGCGTTCGGGTTGACTTGAACACTGAAGCTTTCTTT. This encodes CSVRVDLNTEAFF.